The 19 T cell receptor beta chains listed next were all sequenced from one sample in a study of T cell responses to AZD1222 COVID-19 vaccine. The repertoire was sequenced with immunoSEQ multiplex PCR; TCRdb's copy has only in-frame clones and lacks some. This sample carries under 150,000 clones, approximately 91% of them seen once, and the ten largest clones take approximately 2%. The specimen was peripheral blood, collected 28 days after the second AZD1222 dose. These receptors were taken from an adult who received the AZD1222 COVID-19 vaccine.

There are a few counts of this clone. V is TRBV7-8 and J is TRBJ2-7; D is perhaps TRBD1 (5 bases). The V end was cut by 5 bases, the J end by 0 bases, with 14 bases between. From germline, CDR1 is SGHVS and CDR2 FQNEAQ. This CDR3 contains 15 residues. In nucleotides, the CDR3 is TGTGCCAGCAGCCACAGGCGTTTGAGCTCCTACGAGCAGTACTTC. It encodes CASSHRRLSSYEQYF.

The CDR3, as DNA: TGTGCCAGCAGCACCCGACGCGAGCAGTACTTC. Translation gives CASSTRREQYF. J is TRBJ2-7 and V is TRBV12-3 or TRBV12-4; D is ambiguous. V was clipped by 6 bases and J by 6 bases, with 9 bases between them. The CDR3 sequence is 11 residues long.

The genes are TRBV2 and TRBJ2-7, with 8 positions matching TRBD1. Germline values: CDR1 SNHLY, CDR2 FYNNEI. This CDR3 region has 12 residues. J gave up 7 bases and V 5 bases, and 4 bases lay outside the gene matches. Here the CDR3 reads CASSRDRREQYF. The CDR3 DNA is TGTGCCAGCAGTCGGGACAGGAGAGAGCAGTACTTC.

The rearrangement uses TRBV6-5 and TRBJ1-2, with 8 bases that match TRBD1. Germline V CDR1 and CDR2: MNHEY, SVGAGI. The CDR3 runs to 13 residues. V shed 6 bases, J shed 6 bases, and the junction held 6 bases outside the gene matches. CDR3 in amino acids: CASSLGQGHGYTF. The CDR3, as DNA: TGTGCCAGCAGCCTCGGACAGGGACATGGCTACACCTTC.

This clone appeared a few times. In DNA form, the CDR3 reads TGTGCCAGCAGTCGGGTACCGGGACAGGGGAACGAGCAGTACTTC. It specifies CASSRVPGQGNEQYF. The rearrangement uses TRBV14 and TRBJ2-7; 10 bases agree with TRBD1. The CDR3 has 15 amino acids. J lost 5 bases, V lost 6 bases, and 10 bases had no gene match. CDR1 and CDR2 (germline): SGHDN, FVKESK. The full variable domain, with the rest looked up from reference TRBV14 and TRBJ2-7, is EAGVTQFPSHSVIEKGQTVTLRCDPISGHDNLYWYRRVMGKEIKFLLHFVKESKQDESGMPNNRFLAERTGGTYSTLKVQPAELEDSGVYFCASSRVPGQGNEQYFGPGTRLTVT.

This clone was seen once. V and J are TRBV7-3 and TRBJ1-1, with D perhaps TRBD1 (5 bases). This CDR3 region has 13 residues. The germline gives CDR1 SGHTA, CDR2 FQGTGA. The V end lost 5 bases, the J end lost 1 base, and 8 bases lay between the germline ends. The CDR3: CASSAQGNTEAFF. In DNA, the CDR3 is TGTGCCAGCAGCGCTCAGGGGAACACTGAAGCTTTCTTT.

V gene TRBV30 combines with J gene TRBJ1-2; D not certain. Trimming removed 0 bases from V and 5 bases from J, with 13 bases in between. The CDR3 is 14 residues long. The V gene's germline CDR1 is GTSNPN and CDR2 SVGIG (reference sequence). CDR3 sequence: CAWSVRTGTYGYTF. DNA for the CDR3: TGTGCCTGGAGTGTCCGGACCGGAACATATGGCTACACCTTC. The whole variable domain, filled in from reference TRBV30 and TRBJ1-2, reads SQTIHQWPATLVQPVGSPLSLECTVEGTSNPNLYWYRQAAGRGLQLLFYSVGIGQISSEVPQNLSASRPQDRQFILSSKKLLLSDSGFYLCAWSVRTGTYGYTFGSGTRLTVV.

The chain employs TRBV7-9 and TRBJ1-1; possibly TRBD1 for D (5 bases). Per germline, CDR1 SEHNR and CDR2 FQNEAQ (reference sequence). The length of the CDR3 is 14 residues. With 1 base removed from V and 2 bases from J, the gap between germline ends came to 8 bases. In DNA, the CDR3 is TGTGCCAGCAGCTTAGTTGGGGGTAACACTGAAGCTTTCTTT. Translating it yields CASSLVGGNTEAFF.

The chain recombines TRBV12-3 or TRBV12-4 with TRBJ2-3, with D unclear. V lost 3 bases and J lost 14, with 15 bases in between. The CDR3 length is 12 residues. The chain's CDR3 is CASSLIYNPRYF. CDR3 bases: TGTGCCAGCAGTTTGATTTATAACCCTCGGTATTTT.

The gene calls are TRBV19 and TRBJ1-4; D is unclear. CDR1 is LNHDA and CDR2 is SQIVND in the germline V gene (reference sequence). Trimming pared 7 bases from V and 8 bases from J, leaving 14 bases between. This CDR3 region has 13 residues. The CDR3 DNA sequence: TGTGCCAGTAAGGGCCCGCTTAGGGAAAAACTGTTTTTT. The encoded protein is CASKGPLREKLFF. Supplemented by reference TRBV19 and TRBJ1-4, the full variable domain reads DGGITQSPKYLFRKEGQNVTLSCEQNLNHDAMYWYRQDPGQGLRLIYYSQIVNDFQKGDIAEGYSVSREKKESFPLTVTSAQKNPTAFYLCASKGPLREKLFFGSGTQLSVL.

V is TRBV19 and J is TRBJ2-7; 9 nucleotides match TRBD1. The V gene's germline CDR1 is LNHDA and CDR2 SQIVND (reference sequence). Trimming took 4 bases from V and 2 from J; bases not matched to a gene: 6. The CDR3 has 15 residues. The CDR3 sequence is CASSKPGTGPYEQYV. CDR3 coding DNA: TGTGCCAGTAGTAAACCCGGGACAGGGCCCTACGAGCAGTACGTC.

Here the CDR3 DNA reads TGTGCCACCATGACATGGTCAGGAGGAAACACTGAAGCTTTCTTT. Amino acid sequence: CATMTWSGGNTEAFF. The genes are TRBV2 and TRBJ1-1; no reliable D call. Germline V gives CDR1 SNHLY, CDR2 FYNNEI. Trimming pared 10 bases from V and 2 bases from J, leaving 20 bases between. There are 15 residues in the CDR3.

J is TRBJ1-2 and V is TRBV19, with 8 bases that match TRBD1. V gave up 5 bases and J gave up 2 bases; unmatched junction bases: 4. Germline CDR1 LNHDA, CDR2 SQIVND (reference sequence). This CDR3 contains 14 residues. CDR3 nucleotide sequence: TGTGCCAGTAGTCCATGGGACAGGAACTATGGCTACACCTTC. Protein: CASSPWDRNYGYTF.

V is TRBV19 and J is TRBJ1-1, with TRBD1 as a possible D gene (5 bases). The germline V and J ends were trimmed by 0 bases and 5 bases, with 13 bases remaining between them. The V gene's germline CDR1 is LNHDA and CDR2 SQIVND (reference sequence). This CDR3 is built from 15 residues. In DNA form, the CDR3 reads TGTGCCAGTAGTATAGAGAAGGGTTGGGGGACTGAAGCTTTCTTT. Protein: CASSIEKGWGTEAFF.

V gene TRBV30 combines with J gene TRBJ1-2; 8 bases line up with TRBD1. CDR3 length equals 12 residues. V gave up 4 bases and J gave up 8 bases; unmatched junction bases: 6. The germline CDR1 and CDR2 sequences are GTSNPN and SVGIG (reference sequence). The CDR3 nucleotides read TGTGCCTGGACAGGGGGCCTCGGCGGCTACACCTTC. Translation: CAWTGGLGGYTF.

The CDR3 loop reads CASSIVGAMGETQYF. The CDR3 bases are TGTGCCAGTAGTATAGTGGGAGCCATGGGGGAGACCCAGTACTTC. The chain combines TRBV19 with TRBJ2-5; TRBD2 is a possible D gene (5 bases). Per the germline V gene, CDR1 is LNHDA and CDR2 is SQIVND (reference sequence). The CDR3 is made up of 15 amino acids. The V end lost 1 base, the J end lost 5 bases, and 14 bases lay between the germline ends.

V and J are TRBV11-2 and TRBJ1-4; no firm D call. From germline, CDR1 is SGHAT and CDR2 FQNNGV. This CDR3 has 16 amino acids. Trimming left V 1 base short and J 0 bases short, with 9 bases between. CDR3: CASSLVGRATNEKLFF. CDR3 DNA sequence: TGTGCCAGCAGCTTAGTCGGGCGGGCAACTAATGAAAAACTGTTTTTT.

This chain joins TRBV12-3 or TRBV12-4 and TRBJ1-2; D unclear. The V and J ends lost 6 bases and 0 bases respectively, with 5 bases between them. The CDR3 is made up of 12 amino acids. CDR3 coding DNA: TGTGCCAGCAGCGGGACTAACTATGGCTACACCTTC. It is translated as CASSGTNYGYTF.

This chain links TRBV19 with TRBJ1-2; 7 bases fit TRBD1. The CDR3 covers 15 residues. Trimming took 3 bases from V and 3 from J; bases not matched to a gene: 7. Germline V gene data show CDR1 as LNHDA and CDR2 as SQIVND (reference sequence). The CDR3 here is CASSIETGVDYGYTF. The CDR3 region has the DNA TGTGCCAGTAGTATTGAAACAGGGGTGGACTATGGCTACACCTTC.